This entry lists 32 T cell receptor beta chains sequenced from one sample in a study of cytomegalovirus exposure and HLA in healthy donors. 60 Vbeta and 13 Jbeta primers were used in PCR. Assay used: immunoSEQ multiplex PCR; TCRdb lists only in-frame clones, some missing. The sample yields around 140,000 clones, roughly 76% seen once. Specimen: PBMCs. These receptors originate from a woman aged 25 to 39 in good health and CMV-seronegative.

The chain couples TRBV29-1 to TRBJ2-1; 14 positions agree with TRBD2. The germline V gene encodes CDR1 SQVTM and CDR2 ANQGSEA. With V trimmed by 4 bases and J by 8 bases, 16 bases remained unmatched. The CDR3 has 18 amino acids. The CDR3 region has the DNA TGCAGCGTTGTATTTCCCTCGGGACTAGCGGGAGAGGGCGATGAGCAGTTCTTC. As protein: CSVVFPSGLAGEGDEQFF.

This clone was seen at least ten times. CDR3 DNA sequence: TGTGCCAGCAGCGGTCGGGAGACCCAGTACTTC. Amino acids: CASSGRETQYF. The chain employs TRBV2 and TRBJ2-5; D not certain. The V and J ends lost 6 bases and 5 bases respectively, with 7 bases between them. In germline, CDR1 is SNHLY, CDR2 FYNNEI. The CDR3 contains 11 residues. Using reference TRBV2 and TRBJ2-5 for the parts outside the CDR3, the full variable domain is EPEVTQTPSHQVTQMGQEVILRCVPISNHLYFYWYRQILGQKVEFLVSFYNNEISEKSEIFDDQFSVERPDGSNFTLKIRSTKLEDSAMYFCASSGRETQYFGPGTRLLVL.

The genes are TRBV2 and TRBJ2-2, with 8 bases matching TRBD2. Germline V lookup: CDR1 SNHLY, CDR2 FYNNEI. With V trimmed by 6 bases and J by 2 bases, 2 bases remained unmatched. The CDR3 loop spans 14 amino acids. Here the CDR3 reads CASSVAGNTGELFF. For the CDR3, the DNA is TGTGCCAGCAGCGTAGCGGGAAACACCGGGGAGCTGTTTTTT.

The chain joins TRBV2 to TRBJ1-2; perhaps TRBD1 as D (5 bases). The germline V and J ends were trimmed by 8 bases and 8 bases, with 18 bases remaining between them. In germline, CDR1 is SNHLY, CDR2 FYNNEI. The CDR3 contains 13 residues. The CDR3 spells CASHIDQGGGYTF. The CDR3 region has the DNA TGTGCCAGCCATATCGATCAGGGAGGAGGCTACACCTTC.

V and J are TRBV10-3 and TRBJ2-1; possible D gene TRBD2, 6 bases. The CDR3 is 15 amino acids. V gave up 11 bases and J gave up 5 bases, with 22 bases separating them. Germline V CDR1 and CDR2: ENHRY, SYGVKD. The chain's CDR3 is CAHSRGITGDNEQFF. The CDR3 DNA sequence: TGTGCCCACTCCCGCGGGATTACGGGGGACAATGAGCAGTTCTTC.

This clone came up once. This chain connects TRBV18 to TRBJ1-1, with D hard to call. The CDR3 consists of 16 residues. CDR1 and CDR2 from the germline V gene are KGHSH and LQKENI. V was trimmed by 3 bases and J by 4 bases, leaving 18 bases between them. The CDR3 DNA sequence: TGTGCCAGCTCACCGACTAGATCGGAACGACCCACTGAAGCTTTCTTT. Translating it yields CASSPTRSERPTEAFF.

This clone has only a few counts. V and J are TRBV19 and TRBJ1-4; 8 bases agree with TRBD1. The CDR3 covers 15 residues. With 2 bases clipped from V and 7 bases from J, the junction kept 6 bases outside the gene matches. Germline V gene data show CDR1 as LNHDA and CDR2 as SQIVND (reference sequence). The DNA of the CDR3 is TGTGCCAGTAGTATATTGGGCAGGGGGCCTGAAAAACTGTTTTTT. Encoded protein: CASSILGRGPEKLFF.

The rearrangement links TRBV19 to TRBJ1-2, with 9 bases fitting TRBD1. This CDR3 has 14 residues. V gave up 5 bases and J gave up 6 bases; unmatched junction bases: 7. Per the germline V gene, CDR1 is LNHDA and CDR2 is SQIVND (reference sequence). The CDR3 loop is CASSSRDRANGYTF. In DNA form, the CDR3 reads TGTGCCAGTAGTTCTCGGGACAGGGCTAATGGCTACACCTTC.

This clone came up a few times. J is TRBJ2-1 and V is TRBV29-1; the D is unclear. The CDR3 sequence is 11 residues long. Germline loops: CDR1 SQVTM, CDR2 ANQGSEA. Trimming cost V 8 bases and J 6 bases, with 11 bases left between them. CDR3 coding DNA: TGCAGCTTTCGACTTGTCAATGAGCAGTTCTTC. Translating it yields CSFRLVNEQFF.

In this sample, this clone turned up once. This chain connects TRBV18 to TRBJ1-1; TRBD1 might be the D (5 bases). Germline V gives CDR1 KGHSH, CDR2 LQKENI. The CDR3 consists of 14 residues. V lost 6 bases and J 5 bases, leaving 16 bases between the germline ends. The CDR3 DNA is TGTGCCAGCTCCTCAAGGGGAGGGGTGACTGAAGCTTTCTTT. It codes for CASSSRGGVTEAFF. The full variable domain, its missing parts supplied by reference TRBV18 and TRBJ1-1, is NAGVMQNPRHLVRRRGQEARLRCSPMKGHSHVYWYRQLPEEGLKFMVYLQKENIIDESGMPKERFSAEFPKEGPSILRIQQVVRGDSAAYFCASSSRGGVTEAFFGQGTRLTVV.

Only a few counts were recorded for this clone. The V gene is TRBV28, the J gene TRBJ2-7; 7 bases are a match to TRBD2. There are 15 residues in the CDR3. The trim removed 5 bases at V and 0 bases at J, leaving 7 bases unmatched. Germline V gene lookup returns CDR1 MDHEN and CDR2 SYDVKM. This CDR3 is CASSLSGYSSYEQYF. The CDR3, as DNA: TGTGCCAGCAGTCTTAGCGGGTATAGCTCCTACGAGCAGTACTTC. Using reference TRBV28 and TRBJ2-7 for the parts outside the CDR3, the full variable domain is DVKVTQSSRYLVKRTGEKVFLECVQDMDHENMFWYRQDPGLGLRLIYFSYDVKMKEKGDIPEGYSVSREKKERFSLILESASTNQTSMYLCASSLSGYSSYEQYFGPGTRLTVT.

The rearrangement uses TRBV25-1 and TRBJ1-1, with D possibly TRBD1 on 5 matching bases. Per the germline V gene, CDR1 is MGHDK and CDR2 is SYGVNS. Trimming took 6 bases from V and 0 from J, leaving 11 bases between them. The CDR3 covers 14 residues. The CDR3 loop reads CASRDTLMNTEAFF. The DNA of the CDR3 is TGTGCCAGCAGGGACACACTGATGAACACTGAAGCTTTCTTT.

The rearrangement joins TRBV6-1 to TRBJ2-7; tentative D call: TRBD1 (6 bases). The CDR3 contains 14 residues. V lost 6 bases, J lost 2 bases, and 14 bases lay in between. CDR1 is MNHNS, CDR2 SASEGT, per germline. CDR3: CASRGHNLAYEQYF. CDR3 in DNA: TGTGCCAGCAGGGGACATAACCTCGCCTACGAGCAGTACTTC.

CDR3 nucleotides: TGTGCCAGCAGAAACACAGGGACGGCCGGGGAGCTGTTTTTT. It yields the protein CASRNTGTAGELFF. The V gene is TRBV6-5, the J gene TRBJ2-2, with D possibly being TRBD1 (6 bases). V was trimmed by 6 bases and J by 6 bases, leaving 14 bases between them. Germline CDR1 is MNHEY and CDR2 is SVGAGI. This CDR3 contains 14 residues.

The chain uses TRBV5-6 and TRBJ2-7; the D gene is possibly TRBD2 (6 bases). Matching the DNA end better, TRBJ2-5 makes the J call doubtful. This CDR3 has 14 residues. Germline loops: CDR1 SGHDT, CDR2 YYEEEE. CDR3: CASSIGTLQETQYF. The CDR3 nucleotides read TGTGCCAGCAGCATCGGGACTCTCCAAGAGACCCAGTACTTC.

In nucleotides, the CDR3 is TGTGCCACCAGCAGCAGGCTAGCGGGGGAGGGAGATACGCAGTATTTT. Protein product: CATSSRLAGEGDTQYF. The chain is built from TRBV15 and TRBJ2-3; 10 nucleotides match TRBD2. This CDR3 spans 16 amino acids. The ends lost 3 bases at V and 5 bases at J; junction bases unmatched: 8. Germline CDR1 LNHNV, CDR2 YYDKDF (reference sequence).

This sequence joins TRBV4-2 and TRBJ2-2; 8 positions match TRBD2. V dropped 0 bases and J dropped 1; count of bases not matched to a gene: 10. CDR3 length equals 19 residues. Germline V gene sequence: CDR1 LGHNA, CDR2 YNFKEQ. The CDR3 DNA follows: TGTGCCAGCAGCCAAGATCCTAACTTAGCGGGACGGAACACCGGGGAGCTGTTTTTT. Amino acid sequence: CASSQDPNLAGRNTGELFF.

This clone was counted a few times. The chain couples TRBV11-2 to TRBJ2-5; D is uncertain. Germline V lookup: CDR1 SGHAT, CDR2 FQNNGV. The CDR3 has 13 amino acids. The V gene lost 1 base and the J gene lost 1 base, with 4 bases spanning the gap. The CDR3 nucleotides are TGTGCCAGCAGCTTAGCGGTCCAAGAGACCCAGTACTTC. This gives the protein CASSLAVQETQYF.

V usage is TRBV5-1 and J usage is TRBJ1-1; TRBD1 matches 9 bases. Germline V gene data show CDR1 as SGHRS and CDR2 as YFSETQ. The V gene end was trimmed by 1 base and the J gene end by 1 base; junction bases not matched to a gene: 11. The CDR3 is 18 residues long. CDR3 nucleotides: TGCGCCAGCAGCTTGAGGGGACAGGGTAACTCGAGGAACACTGAAGCTTTCTTT. It yields the protein CASSLRGQGNSRNTEAFF.

The chain has TRBV6-5 and TRBJ2-1, with 7 bases fitting TRBD1. The germline CDR1 and CDR2 sequences are MNHEY and SVGAGI. CDR3 size: 15 residues. After removal of 6 bases from V and 8 bases from J, the junction contained 13 bases not matched to a gene. The CDR3 DNA reads TGTGCCAGCAGAATCTCGACAGGGCGTGTCTATGAGCAGTTCTTC. Encoded protein: CASRISTGRVYEQFF.

CDR3 loop: CASSLATSGNTGELFF. Written as DNA, the CDR3 is TGTGCCAGCAGCTTGGCGACTAGCGGGAACACCGGGGAGCTGTTTTTT. This chain links TRBV5-4 with TRBJ2-2; 9 positions match TRBD2. V dropped 0 bases and J dropped 1; count of bases not matched to a gene: 1. CDR1 is SGHNT and CDR2 is YYREEE in the germline V gene (reference sequence). The CDR3 covers 16 residues.

This clone has just a few counts. The V gene is TRBV21-1, the J gene TRBJ1-2; the table's D gene call, TRBD1, was not cross checked with the DNA. TRBV21-1 is assigned pseudogene status. The CDR3 has 16 residues. The CDR3 sequence is CASSKVGRQANYGYTF. In DNA, the CDR3 is TGTGCCAGCAGCAAAGTGGGCAGACAGGCTAACTATGGCTACACCTTC.

V usage is TRBV30 and J usage is TRBJ1-6; possible D gene TRBD1, 5 bases. The CDR3 runs 12 residues. The V gene lost 6 bases and the J gene lost 7 bases, with 10 bases spanning the gap. Germline CDR1 GTSNPN, CDR2 SVGIG (reference sequence). The CDR3 DNA reads TGTGCCTGCGCGGCAGGGAATTCACCCCTCCACTTT. Protein: CACAAGNSPLHF.

This rearrangement joins TRBV6-5 to TRBJ2-2; 8 bases align to TRBD2. The CDR3 has 15 residues. Germline V gene data show CDR1 as MNHEY and CDR2 as SVGAGI. V lost 4 bases, J lost 7 bases, and 8 bases stayed unmatched. CDR3 DNA sequence: TGTGCCAGCAGTTTGGCCGGGAGGGGGAGCGGGGAGCTGTTTTTT. Amino acids: CASSLAGRGSGELFF.

With respect to this clone: This sample also contains other DNA sequences that code for the same CDR3. The chain is built from TRBV5-3 and TRBJ2-1, with D possibly TRBD2 on 5 matching bases. TRBV5-3 is an open reading frame, and its role is uncertain. The CDR3 has 13 amino acids. V lost 6 bases, J lost 6 bases, and 13 bases lay in between. As DNA, the CDR3 is TGTGCCAGAACCCGGGGAATAGTCAATGAGCAGTTCTTC. Its translation is CARTRGIVNEQFF.

The gene calls are TRBV28 and TRBJ2-7, with D uncertain. The CDR3 is 16 residues long. CDR1 and CDR2 (germline): MDHEN, SYDVKM. With 1 base removed from V and 0 bases from J, the gap between germline ends came to 13 bases. The CDR3 is CASSLFGRLSSYEQYF. For the CDR3, the DNA is TGTGCCAGCAGTTTATTCGGCAGGTTGAGCTCCTACGAGCAGTACTTC.

This clone was found once. This chain joins TRBV7-2 and TRBJ1-5; D gene unclear. The CDR3 consists of 12 residues. The germline CDR1 and CDR2 sequences are SGHTA and FQGNSA. V lost 4 bases and J lost 7, with 8 bases in between. The CDR3 DNA sequence: TGTGCCAGCAGCTCCAGGTCACAGCCCCAGCATTTT. Its protein product is CASSSRSQPQHF. Supplemented by reference TRBV7-2 and TRBJ1-5, the full variable domain reads GAGVSQSPSNKVTEKGKDVELRCDPISGHTALYWYRQSLGQGLEFLIYFQGNSAPDKSGLPSDRFSAERTGGSVSTLTIQRTQQEDSAVYLCASSSRSQPQHFGDGTRLSIL.

The J gene is TRBJ1-4, the V gene TRBV11-3, with 10 bases lining up with TRBD1. V lost 5 bases to trimming and J lost 7 bases; unmatched junction nucleotides: 7. CDR1 is SGHNT, CDR2 YENEEA, per germline. This CDR3 is 15 amino acids long. The CDR3 spells CASSPPGTGVEKLFF. CDR3 sequence (DNA): TGTGCCAGCAGCCCTCCCGGGACAGGGGTTGAAAAACTGTTTTTT.

The J gene is TRBJ2-5, the V gene TRBV6-1, with 9 bases lining up with TRBD1. The J call is uncertain, as TRBJ2-7 better fits the DNA end. This CDR3 has 15 amino acids. Germline-derived CDR1 and CDR2 are MNHNS and SASEGT. CDR3 bases: TGTGCCAGCAGTGACGGGACAGGGCTGACCTACGAGCAGTACTTC. Translating gives CASSDGTGLTYEQYF.

This clone has a handful of counts. The V and J genes are TRBV4-1 and TRBJ1-1; D perhaps matches TRBD1 (6 bases). Germline V lookup: CDR1 MGHRA, CDR2 YSYEKL. Trimming pared 2 bases from V and 0 bases from J, leaving 13 bases between. CDR3 size: 16 residues. The CDR3 DNA reads TGCGCCAGCAGCCAAACAGGGCTGCTCGTGAACACTGAAGCTTTCTTT. It encodes CASSQTGLLVNTEAFF.

The V gene is TRBV6-1, the J gene TRBJ2-7, with 9 bases matching TRBD1. CDR1 MNHNS and CDR2 SASEGT come from the germline V gene. The CDR3 consists of 14 residues. V gave up 1 base and J gave up 6 bases; unmatched junction bases: 4. In nucleotides, the CDR3 is TGTGCCAGCAGTGAAGGGACAGGGGCAGCCGAGCAGTACTTC. As protein: CASSEGTGAAEQYF.

The V gene is TRBV18, the J gene TRBJ2-2, with D uncertain. This CDR3 comprises 16 residues. V was cut by 2 bases and J by 2 bases, with 12 bases left in between. From germline, CDR1 is KGHSH and CDR2 LQKENI. This chain's CDR3 is CASSPWADINTGELFF. The CDR3 DNA is TGTGCCAGCTCACCATGGGCAGATATTAACACCGGGGAGCTGTTTTTT.